Shown below are 14 T cell receptor beta chains from a single sample sequenced in a study of cytomegalovirus exposure and HLA in healthy donors. PCR amplification relied on 60 Vbeta primers (plus 13 Jbeta primers). Sequencing used immunoSEQ multiplex PCR; TCRdb keeps in-frame clones, though not all of them. The data contain around 130,000 clones, approximately 70% of them singletons. Sequencing was done on a sample of PBMCs. The receptors were gathered from a woman aged 30 to 39 in good health and CMV-seronegative.

The chain employs TRBV19 and TRBJ1-6, with 10 bases that match TRBD1. The CDR3 is 15 amino acids. With 5 bases clipped from V and 6 bases from J, the junction kept 4 bases outside the gene matches. Per germline, CDR1 LNHDA and CDR2 SQIVND (reference sequence). In DNA, the CDR3 is TGTGCCAGTAGTGGACGACAGGGGGCTAATTCACCCCTCCACTTT. Residues: CASSGRQGANSPLHF.

The CDR3 nucleotides are TGTGCCAGCAGCTACAGAGACGCAGTGAACACCGGGGAGCTGTTTTTT. As protein: CASSYRDAVNTGELFF. This sequence joins TRBV7-9 and TRBJ2-2; unclear D gene. The CDR3 consists of 16 residues. Looked up from germline, CDR1 is SEHNR and CDR2 is FQNEAQ (reference sequence). The V end lost 4 bases, the J end lost 1 base, and 13 bases lay between the germline ends.

The chain is built from TRBV28 and TRBJ2-1; no firm D call. Trimming took 6 bases from V and 2 from J, leaving 14 bases between them. This CDR3 comprises 15 residues. Germline V CDR1 and CDR2: MDHEN, SYDVKM. CDR3 sequence (DNA): TGTGCCAGCAGCCTCACAGAACTGGCCTACAATGAGCAGTTCTTC. This encodes CASSLTELAYNEQFF.

This clone was detected a few times. The CDR3 is CASSQGVAAVRETQYF. DNA of the CDR3: TGTGCCAGCAGCCAAGGAGTAGCGGCTGTTAGAGAGACCCAGTACTTC. The V gene is TRBV4-2, the J gene TRBJ2-5; TRBD2 is a possible D gene (6 bases). The CDR3 has 16 residues. Trimming stripped 1 base from V and 4 bases from J, with 16 bases between. Germline CDR1 and CDR2: LGHNA and YNFKEQ.

This chain uses TRBV19 with TRBJ1-5; unclear D gene. CDR1 and CDR2 (germline): LNHDA, SQIVND (reference sequence). The CDR3 runs 17 residues. V was trimmed by 3 bases and J by 0 bases, leaving 15 bases between them. The DNA for the CDR3 is TGTGCCAGTAGTATTCGCAACAGAGTTAATAGCAATCAGCCCCAGCATTTT. This sequence encodes CASSIRNRVNSNQPQHF.

The chain carries TRBV10-2 and TRBJ2-7; maybe TRBD2 (5 bases). Trimming left V 2 bases short and J 3 bases short, with 5 bases between. Germline lookup yields CDR1 WSHSY and CDR2 SAAADI. The CDR3 is made up of 12 amino acids. The CDR3 nucleotides read TGCGCCAGCAGTGAGGGGAGCTACGAGCAGTACGTC. It is translated as CASSEGSYEQYV.

The chain links TRBV28 to TRBJ2-4; 9 bases fit TRBD1. Germline-derived CDR1 and CDR2 are MDHEN and SYDVKM. The CDR3 extends over 16 amino acids. After removal of 2 bases from V and 4 bases from J, the junction contained 6 bases not matched to a gene. DNA of the CDR3: TGTGCCAGCAGTTTACTGGGGACAGGGCAGAAAAACATTCAGTACTTC. It codes for CASSLLGTGQKNIQYF.

This clone was seen a handful of times. V gene TRBV19 combines with J gene TRBJ2-6; D may be TRBD2 (6 bases). This CDR3 contains 16 residues. V lost 9 bases and J lost 2, with 17 bases in between. Germline CDR1 is LNHDA and CDR2 is SQIVND (reference sequence). CDR3 protein: CASAGPGGPGANVLTF. The CDR3 nucleotides are TGTGCCAGCGCTGGTCCAGGAGGGCCTGGGGCCAACGTCCTGACTTTC.

The CDR3 DNA follows: TGTGCCAGCAGCTTAAGCGGGAGGTATGAGCAGTTCTTC. Residues: CASSLSGRYEQFF. The V call is TRBV7-6, the J call TRBJ2-1; 9 bases match TRBD2. CDR3 length: 13 amino acids. Germline-derived CDR1 and CDR2 are SGHVS and FNYEAQ. V shed 2 bases, J shed 8 bases, and the junction held 1 base outside the gene matches.

This chain joins TRBV29-1 and TRBJ1-2; TRBD1 is a possible D gene (6 bases). The V end was cut by 8 bases, the J end by 5 bases, with 15 bases between. This CDR3 is built from 12 residues. Germline values: CDR1 SQVTM, CDR2 ANQGSEA. The CDR3 DNA follows: TGCAGCCCCGAACAGGGAGGGTATGGCTACACCTTC. It yields the protein CSPEQGGYGYTF.

This clone was recorded once. This chain joins TRBV19 and TRBJ1-5, with 10 positions matching TRBD1. The V and J ends lost 3 bases and 4 bases, in that order; junction bases with no gene match: 12. Looked up from germline, CDR1 is LNHDA and CDR2 is SQIVND (reference sequence). CDR3 length: 18 amino acids. Here the CDR3 reads CASSIPRTGGTTNQPQHF. The CDR3 nucleotides are TGTGCCAGTAGTATCCCACGGACAGGGGGGACCACTAATCAGCCCCAGCATTTT.

This sequence joins TRBV5-6 and TRBJ1-2; 9 bases agree with TRBD1. Per germline, CDR1 SGHDT and CDR2 YYEEEE. This CDR3 comprises 17 residues. V was clipped by 0 bases and J by 6 bases; unmatched bases: 12. CDR3 bases: TGTGCCAGCAGCTTGGACGGGACAGGGCCCTTAAGAGATGGCTACACCTTC. Amino acids: CASSLDGTGPLRDGYTF.

This chain connects TRBV11-2 to TRBJ1-2, with 10 nucleotides matching TRBD1. Trimming removed 5 bases from V and 4 bases from J; junction bases left unmatched: 4. The CDR3 consists of 14 residues. Germline V CDR1 and CDR2: SGHAT, FQNNGV. The CDR3 region has the DNA TGTGCCAGCAGCCGGGACAGGGGAGTCTATGGCTACACCTTC. Its protein product is CASSRDRGVYGYTF.

The chain uses TRBV7-9 and TRBJ2-7; 8 nucleotides match TRBD2. The trim removed 2 bases at V and 2 bases at J, leaving 2 bases unmatched. The CDR3 runs 14 residues. The V gene's germline CDR1 is SEHNR and CDR2 FQNEAQ (reference sequence). The CDR3 DNA is TGTGCCAGCAGCTTAAGCGGGAGAGCCTACGAGCAGTACTTC. Its translation is CASSLSGRAYEQYF.